Listed here are 14 T cell receptor beta chains from one sample, sequenced in a study of cytomegalovirus exposure and HLA in healthy donors. TCRdb's table, derived via immunoSEQ multiplex PCR, lists solely in-frame clones and lacks some. The data contain about 280,000 clones, around 89% of them singletons. Sequencing used PBMCs. The receptors come from a woman aged 18-35 years in good health and CMV-seronegative.

V is TRBV28 and J is TRBJ2-1; TRBD1 matches 9 bases. This CDR3 comprises 15 residues. V gave up 5 bases and J gave up 6 bases; unmatched junction bases: 8. Germline loops: CDR1 MDHEN, CDR2 SYDVKM. The CDR3, as DNA: TGTGCCAGCAGTGACAGGGGGACAGCTGTCAATGAGCAGTTCTTC. Its protein is CASSDRGTAVNEQFF.

The chain links TRBV14 to TRBJ2-1; 8 nucleotides agree with TRBD2. The junction had 6 bases not matched to a gene; V was cut back by 1 base and J by 10 bases. The germline gives CDR1 SGHDN, CDR2 FVKESK. CDR3 length: 14 residues. CDR3 sequence: CASSQVSTGGEQFF. In DNA form, the CDR3 reads TGTGCCAGCAGCCAAGTTTCGACGGGAGGGGAGCAGTTCTTC.

V is TRBV5-1 and J is TRBJ1-5, with D perhaps TRBD1 (5 bases). CDR1 is SGHRS and CDR2 is YFSETQ in the germline V gene. The ends were cut back, 4 bases at V and 4 bases at J, with 12 bases in the middle. There are 14 residues in the CDR3. For the CDR3, the DNA is TGCGCCAGCAGCCCCCTCGACAGAAATCAGCCCCAGCATTTT. It translates to CASSPLDRNQPQHF.

V is TRBV7-3 and J is TRBJ2-3; D call uncertain. With 5 bases removed from V and 2 bases from J, the gap between germline ends came to 11 bases. Germline V gives CDR1 SGHTA, CDR2 FQGTGA. There are 14 residues in the CDR3. CDR3 DNA sequence: TGTGCCAGCAGCATGGCCCCGATCACAGATACGCAGTATTTT. It translates to CASSMAPITDTQYF. Complete variable domain (other parts from reference TRBV7-3 and TRBJ2-3): GAGVSQTPSNKVTEKGKYVELRCDPISGHTALYWYRQSLGQGPEFLIYFQGTGAADDSGLPNDRFFAVRPEGSVSTLKIQRTERGDSAVYLCASSMAPITDTQYFGPGTRLTVL.

This chain links TRBV28 with TRBJ2-7, with D hard to call. The germline V and J ends were trimmed by 3 bases and 5 bases, with 8 bases remaining between them. Per the germline V gene, CDR1 is MDHEN and CDR2 is SYDVKM. This CDR3 has 12 residues. CDR3 sequence reads: CASSFADNEQYF. In nucleotides, the CDR3 is TGTGCCAGCAGTTTCGCAGACAACGAGCAGTACTTC.

The chain uses TRBV28 and TRBJ1-2; 8 bases fit TRBD1. V shed 5 bases, J shed 2 bases, and the junction held 10 bases outside the gene matches. The CDR3 covers 16 residues. Germline V gene lookup returns CDR1 MDHEN and CDR2 SYDVKM. The CDR3: CASSQGGQAMNYGYTF. Here the CDR3 DNA reads TGTGCCAGCAGTCAAGGGGGACAGGCTATGAACTATGGCTACACCTTC.

The rearrangement uses TRBV11-2 and TRBJ2-4; 9 bases map to TRBD2. CDR1 is SGHAT, CDR2 FQNNGV, per germline. After removal of 4 bases from V and 2 bases from J, the junction contained 12 bases not matched to a gene. CDR3 size: 18 residues. The CDR3 nucleotides read TGTGCCAGCAGCTCCCCGCGGGGGACTAGCAGGACCAAAAACATTCAGTACTTC. Its translation: CASSSPRGTSRTKNIQYF.

The chain joins TRBV27 to TRBJ2-3, with 10 bases fitting TRBD2. V was pared by 3 bases and J by 1 base, with 10 bases of the junction left unmatched. CDR3 length: 18 amino acids. Germline-derived CDR1 and CDR2 are MNHEY and SMNVEV (reference sequence). CDR3 in amino acids: CASSFFPSGSPRTDTQYF. CDR3 in DNA: TGTGCCAGCAGTTTTTTCCCTAGCGGGAGCCCCCGCACAGATACGCAGTATTTT.

The V and J genes are TRBV19 and TRBJ1-2, with a possible D match to TRBD1 (6 bases). Germline V gives CDR1 LNHDA, CDR2 SQIVND (reference sequence). V was cut by 6 bases and J by 2 bases, with 10 bases left in between. The CDR3 contains 13 residues. The CDR3 DNA follows: TGTGCCAGTAGATCTAGGGGGAACTATGGCTACACCTTC. It yields the protein CASRSRGNYGYTF.

This sequence joins TRBV19 and TRBJ1-5, with 10 bases fitting TRBD1. V shed 4 bases and J 1 base; nucleotides not matched to a gene: 16. Germline CDR1 and CDR2: LNHDA and SQIVND (reference sequence). The CDR3 has 20 residues. DNA for the CDR3: TGTGCCAGTAGTACGCTAAGGACAGGGGGAGCTGGTACAAGCAATCAGCCCCAGCATTTT. Protein: CASSTLRTGGAGTSNQPQHF.

The chain joins TRBV6-5 to TRBJ1-1; the D gene is possibly TRBD1 (5 bases). V was trimmed by 6 bases and J by 4 bases, leaving 15 bases between them. From germline, CDR1 is MNHEY and CDR2 SVGAGI. This CDR3 has 14 amino acids. Written as DNA, the CDR3 is TGTGCCAGCAGCCTAACGGGCAGGGTCACTGAAGCTTTCTTT. Protein: CASSLTGRVTEAFF.

This rearrangement joins TRBV29-1 to TRBJ2-3, with TRBD2 identical over 10 bases. Germline CDR1 and CDR2: SQVTM and ANQGSEA. Losses at the gene ends were 3 bases for V and 4 bases for J; bases not matched to a gene: 7. The CDR3 spans 15 residues. The CDR3 protein is CSVEASGRTPDTQYF. DNA of the CDR3: TGCAGCGTTGAGGCTAGCGGGAGAACGCCAGATACGCAGTATTTT.

This rearrangement joins TRBV28 to TRBJ2-7; D gene unclear. V lost 3 bases and J 6 bases, leaving 12 bases between the germline ends. Germline values: CDR1 MDHEN, CDR2 SYDVKM. CDR3 length: 13 residues. The CDR3 sequence is CASSLETAPEQYF. CDR3 DNA sequence: TGTGCCAGCAGTTTGGAAACAGCCCCCGAGCAGTACTTC.

The genes are TRBV5-1 and TRBJ2-3; a weak D match, TRBD2 (5 bases). Germline loops: CDR1 SGHRS, CDR2 YFSETQ. V was pared by 1 base and J by 1 base, with 7 bases between. The CDR3 covers 14 residues. The CDR3 DNA reads as TGCGCCAGCAGCTTGAAGGGAGGCACAGATACGCAGTATTTT. Translated, it gives CASSLKGGTDTQYF. The variable domain in full, completed from reference TRBV5-1 and TRBJ2-3, reads KAGVTQTPRYLIKTRGQQVTLSCSPISGHRSVSWYQQTPGQGLQFLFEYFSETQRNKGNFPGRFSGRQFSNSRSEMNVSTLELGDSALYLCASSLKGGTDTQYFGPGTRLTVL.